This T cell receptor beta chain came from a study of blood T cell repertoires in COVID-19. About the study: Sites across the United States, Italy and Spain contributed samples from acute and convalescent COVID-19.

Repertoires were generated with immunoSEQ multiplex PCR, while TCRdb's copy carries only in-frame clones and drops some. The table includes 250,000 to 300,000 clones, nearly 90% detected once. The sample holds one count of this clone. V lost 4 bases to trimming and J lost 6 bases, with 12 bases between them. The CDR3 is made up of 13 amino acids. Germline V gene sequence: CDR1 GTSNPN, CDR2 SVGIG (reference sequence). The receptor's source is a woman in her sixties or seventies who had recovered from COVID-19. Sequences were obtained from PBMCs or T cells enriched from blood (not recorded which). V is TRBV30 and J is TRBJ1-4; TRBD1 is a possible D gene (5 bases). The CDR3 is CAWTEGQDEKLFF. The DNA of the CDR3 is TGTGCCTGGACGGAGGGGCAGGATGAAAAACTGTTTTTT.